This T cell receptor (beta chain) comes out of a study of T-cell memory formation after mild COVID-19. Study results and caveats: CD8+ contracting clones occupied EMRA, while CD4+ ones occupied mainly CM and EM. CD4+ bias marked clones expanding day 15 to 37, unlike balanced contracting clones.

Constant-segment primers were used for 5'RACE, and the resulting TCR alpha and TCR beta cDNA libraries carried sample barcodes and UMIs. Each CDR3 protein is one row after TCRdb ran MiXCR on the 5' RACE reads. The sample shows about half a million distinct CDR3 sequences, 18% of them seen only once. With 0 bases removed from V and 7 bases from J, the gap between germline ends came to 16 bases. The CDR3 has 15 residues. Germline values: CDR1 DFQATT, CDR2 SNEGSKA (reference sequence). Concerning this clonotype: Its cognate antigen is unknown.

The chain has TRBV20-1 and TRBJ2-1; tentative D call: TRBD2 (5 bases). Source material: PBMCs or a T cell subset sorted from them (not recorded which). This sequence originates from an adult woman who had mild COVID-19 (a few samples of this study predate the infection). Cell type and time point are not known. This CDR3 is CSARDGASKGNEQFF. For the CDR3, the DNA is TGCAGTGCTAGAGATGGTGCTAGCAAAGGGAATGAGCAGTTCTTC.